This T cell receptor (beta chain) was observed in a study of T cells after posttransplantation cyclophosphamide. The CDR3 is made up of 14 amino acids. V was cut by 1 base and J by 0 bases, with 7 bases left in between. CDR1 is KGHSH and CDR2 is LQKENI in the germline V gene. Findings and limits, study-wide: Donor-recipient repertoire similarity was low at 1-2 months, rising over year one.

The sample holds many counts of this clone. Its antigen is undetermined. Treatment was busulfan-fludarabine conditioning, a marrow graft, and cyclophosphamide on days +3 and +4. Assay: immunoSEQ multiplex PCR; the TCRdb copy retains only in-frame clones and omits some. Recorded here are roughly 7,200 clones, none singletons. The chain carries TRBV18 and TRBJ2-7; D may be TRBD2 (6 bases). This clonotype was obtained from a female patient aged 50 to 60 who received an allogeneic stem cell transplant from an unrelated donor, was CMV-positive, and had acute GVHD only. Among the T cells, some may be from the graft donor. The specimen was PBMCs, collected after allogeneic stem cell transplant with posttransplant cyclophosphamide. The CDR3 region has the DNA TGTGCCAGCTCACCACAGGGACTCTCCTACGAGCAGTACTTC. Its translation: CASSPQGLSYEQYF.